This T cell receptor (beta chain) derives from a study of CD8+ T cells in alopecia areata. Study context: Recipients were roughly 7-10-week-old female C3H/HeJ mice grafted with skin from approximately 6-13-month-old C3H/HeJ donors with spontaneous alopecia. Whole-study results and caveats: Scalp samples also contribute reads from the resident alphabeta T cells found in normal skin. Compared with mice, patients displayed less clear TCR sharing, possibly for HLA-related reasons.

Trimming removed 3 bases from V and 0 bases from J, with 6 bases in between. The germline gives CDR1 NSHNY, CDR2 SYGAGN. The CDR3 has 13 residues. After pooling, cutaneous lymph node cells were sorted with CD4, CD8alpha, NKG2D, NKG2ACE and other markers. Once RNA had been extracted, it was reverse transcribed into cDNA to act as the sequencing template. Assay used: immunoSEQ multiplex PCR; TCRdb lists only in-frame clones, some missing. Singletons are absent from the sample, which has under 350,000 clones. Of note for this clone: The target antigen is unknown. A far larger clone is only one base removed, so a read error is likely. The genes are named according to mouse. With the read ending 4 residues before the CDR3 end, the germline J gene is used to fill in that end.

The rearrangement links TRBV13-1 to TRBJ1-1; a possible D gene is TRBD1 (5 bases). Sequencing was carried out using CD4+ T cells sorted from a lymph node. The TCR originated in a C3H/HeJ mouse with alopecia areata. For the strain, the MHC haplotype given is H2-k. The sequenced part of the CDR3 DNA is TGTGCCAGCAGTGGGACACCAAACACA. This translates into CASSGTPNT. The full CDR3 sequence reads CASSGTPNTEVFF.